This is a list of T cell receptor beta chains from one sample in a study of T cells in localized non-small cell lung cancer. Clones were sequenced by immunoSEQ multiplex PCR, and TCRdb holds only the in-frame ones, with some missing. This sample has under 2,500 clones, with roughly a quarter found just once. The source was normal lung tissue next to the tumor, collected before any cancer treatment. These receptors were collected from a male donor at least 60 years old with stage I lung adenocarcinoma. CDR3s include the opening cysteine and the closing phenylalanine or tryptophan. Each record gives: D gene, V gene, clone size, J gene, CDR3 DNA, CDR3 protein. D genes are given only for firm matches. Clone size is not always given. Where it is, it says once, few, many or a class for expanded clones.

d_call: .
v_call: TRBV28
clone_size: few
j_call: TRBJ2-7
cdr3_nt: TGTGCCAGCAGTTTAGCGCAGGGCGCCTACGAGCAGTACTTC
cdr3_aa: CASSLAQGAYEQYF

d_call: .
v_call: TRBV5-1
clone_size: .
j_call: TRBJ1-4
cdr3_nt: TGCGCCAGCAGCTTTACAGGCGCATCGAATGAAAAACTGTTTTTT
cdr3_aa: CASSFTGASNEKLFF

d_call: .
v_call: TRBV30
clone_size: .
j_call: TRBJ2-7
cdr3_nt: TGTGCCTGGAGTGAAGGTTCCTACGAGCAGTACTTC
cdr3_aa: CAWSEGSYEQYF

d_call: TRBD1
v_call: TRBV18
clone_size: .
j_call: TRBJ1-2
cdr3_nt: TGTGCCAGCTCACCACGACAGGGCCCGCAGTTCGGTGGCTACACCTTC
cdr3_aa: CASSPRQGPQFGGYTF

d_call: TRBD1
v_call: TRBV2
clone_size: few
j_call: TRBJ2-7
cdr3_nt: TGTGCCAGCATGAGAGACAGGGATCTACGGGAGCAGTACTTC
cdr3_aa: CASMRDRDLREQYF

d_call: TRBD1
v_call: TRBV11-3
clone_size: .
j_call: TRBJ1-3
cdr3_nt: TGTGCCAGCAGTACTACAGGGGGGGGAAACACCATATATTTT
cdr3_aa: CASSTTGGGNTIYF

d_call: .
v_call: TRBV6-8
clone_size: .
j_call: TRBJ1-1
cdr3_nt: TGTGCCAGCAGTTACTTTGGGGACACTGAAGCTTTCTTT
cdr3_aa: CASSYFGDTEAFF

d_call: TRBD1
v_call: TRBV19
clone_size: .
j_call: TRBJ1-4
cdr3_nt: TGTGCCAGTAGTATAGATGGGGACAGGGACGAAAAACTGTTTTTT
cdr3_aa: CASSIDGDRDEKLFF

d_call: TRBD1
v_call: TRBV6-8
clone_size: few
j_call: TRBJ1-1
cdr3_nt: TGTGCCAGCAGTCAGCCGACAGGGAGGACTGAAGCTTTCTTT
cdr3_aa: CASSQPTGRTEAFF

d_call: .
v_call: TRBV5-1
clone_size: .
j_call: TRBJ2-5
cdr3_nt: TGCGCCAGCAGCTTGAGTTTCTGGGGGCACCAAGAGACCCAGTACTTC
cdr3_aa: CASSLSFWGHQETQYF

d_call: .
v_call: TRBV11-3
clone_size: medium-sized
j_call: TRBJ2-3
cdr3_nt: TGTGCCAGCAGCTTAGGGGGTCGTGCGGAACCTAGCACAGATACGCAGTATTTT
cdr3_aa: CASSLGGRAEPSTDTQYF

d_call: TRBD1
v_call: TRBV6-8
clone_size: few
j_call: TRBJ1-3
cdr3_nt: TGTGCCAGCAGCCGCGGGACAGCAACTTCTTCTGGAAACACCATATATTTT
cdr3_aa: CASSRGTATSSGNTIYF

d_call: .
v_call: TRBV10-3
clone_size: .
j_call: TRBJ2-2
cdr3_nt: TGTGCCATCAGTGAGTCGACCACTTTTACCGGGGAGCTGTTTTTT
cdr3_aa: CAISESTTFTGELFF

d_call: .
v_call: TRBV11-3
clone_size: medium-sized
j_call: TRBJ2-2
cdr3_nt: TGTGCCAGCGTCTCTCGGGAAAAGACCGGGGAGCTGTTTTTT
cdr3_aa: CASVSREKTGELFF

d_call: TRBD1
v_call: TRBV11-3
clone_size: .
j_call: TRBJ2-1
cdr3_nt: TGTGCCAGCAGCCGCCGTCAGACAGGGGGTATCTACAATGAGCAGTTCTTC
cdr3_aa: CASSRRQTGGIYNEQFF

d_call: .
v_call: TRBV6-8
clone_size: few
j_call: TRBJ1-4
cdr3_nt: TGTGCCAGCAGCCGAGGGGGATTTTTAGGTGAAAAACTGTTTTTT
cdr3_aa: CASSRGGFLGEKLFF

d_call: .
v_call: TRBV29-1
clone_size: .
j_call: TRBJ1-3
cdr3_nt: TGCAGCGTTGCCGGGACTGATGGAAACACCATATATTTT
cdr3_aa: CSVAGTDGNTIYF

d_call: .
v_call: TRBV12-2
clone_size: .
j_call: TRBJ2-1
cdr3_nt: TGTGCCGGACATAGCGGGGGGGCCCGTTACAATGAGCAGTTCTTC
cdr3_aa: CAGHSGGARYNEQFF

d_call: TRBD1
v_call: TRBV6-8
clone_size: .
j_call: TRBJ1-2
cdr3_nt: TGTGCCAGCAGTTACTCAGGAGACAGGGTGTCTGGCTACACCTTC
cdr3_aa: CASSYSGDRVSGYTF

d_call: TRBD1
v_call: TRBV9
clone_size: few
j_call: TRBJ1-2
cdr3_nt: TGTGCCAGCAGTGTAGTGTCGGGACAGGGGTCTACCCTTCGTGGCTACACCTTC
cdr3_aa: CASSVVSGQGSTLRGYTF

d_call: .
v_call: TRBV14
clone_size: .
j_call: TRBJ2-7
cdr3_nt: TGTGCCAGCAGCCAGCAGACTACCTACGAGCAGTACTTC
cdr3_aa: CASSQQTTYEQYF

d_call: .
v_call: TRBV18
clone_size: .
j_call: TRBJ1-3
cdr3_nt: TGTGCCAGCTCACCTTTCGATGGGACACAGGGAAACACCATATATTTT
cdr3_aa: CASSPFDGTQGNTIYF

d_call: TRBD1
v_call: TRBV11-3
clone_size: few
j_call: TRBJ1-2
cdr3_nt: TGTGCCAGCAGCAGGGCCGGGACAGCATATGGCTACACCTTC
cdr3_aa: CASSRAGTAYGYTF

d_call: .
v_call: TRBV6-8
clone_size: few
j_call: TRBJ1-2
cdr3_nt: TGTGCCAGCAGTTACTACGGTTTGGGGAGTCAGGGGCCAGCTAACTATGGCTACACCTTC
cdr3_aa: CASSYYGLGSQGPANYGYTF

d_call: .
v_call: TRBV6-8
clone_size: few
j_call: TRBJ1-5
cdr3_nt: TGTGCCAGCAGTGAGATGTCGGAACTTAATCAGCCCCAGCATTTT
cdr3_aa: CASSEMSELNQPQHF

d_call: .
v_call: TRBV5-1
clone_size: .
j_call: TRBJ1-1
cdr3_nt: TGCGCCAGCAGCTTGGAGGTGGTGAGGACTGAAGCTTTCTTT
cdr3_aa: CASSLEVVRTEAFF

d_call: .
v_call: TRBV28
clone_size: few
j_call: TRBJ2-3
cdr3_nt: TGTGCCAGTAGGTTCGGCAGCGCGGGAGATACGCAGTATTTT
cdr3_aa: CASRFGSAGDTQYF

d_call: .
v_call: TRBV19
clone_size: .
j_call: TRBJ2-1
cdr3_nt: TGTGCCAGTAGTCAGATCGGGGAACGCAATGAGCAGTTCTTC
cdr3_aa: CASSQIGERNEQFF

d_call: TRBD1
v_call: TRBV18
clone_size: .
j_call: TRBJ1-5
cdr3_nt: TGTGCCAGCTCACTGAACCCAGGACAGGCAGGGAGCAATCAGCCCCAGCATTTT
cdr3_aa: CASSLNPGQAGSNQPQHF

d_call: .
v_call: TRBV5-1
clone_size: .
j_call: TRBJ2-5
cdr3_nt: TGCGCCAGCAGGGAGGGGCAACACCAAGAGACCCAGTACTTC
cdr3_aa: CASREGQHQETQYF

d_call: .
v_call: TRBV19
clone_size: .
j_call: TRBJ2-1
cdr3_nt: TGTGCCAGCGCCTTGGGTCCCGACAATGAGCAGTTCTTC
cdr3_aa: CASALGPDNEQFF

d_call: .
v_call: TRBV7-6
clone_size: few
j_call: TRBJ2-2
cdr3_nt: TGTGCCAGCAGCTATGGACTCGCGAACACCGGGGAGCTGTTTTTT
cdr3_aa: CASSYGLANTGELFF

d_call: TRBD1
v_call: TRBV9
clone_size: .
j_call: TRBJ2-4
cdr3_nt: TGTGCCAGCAGCGTAGAAGACAGGGACGAAAGCATTCAGTACTTC
cdr3_aa: CASSVEDRDESIQYF

d_call: TRBD1
v_call: TRBV6-8
clone_size: few
j_call: TRBJ2-2
cdr3_nt: TGTGCCAGCAGTTACGAACAGGGGGCGGGCACCGGGGAGCTGTTTTTT
cdr3_aa: CASSYEQGAGTGELFF

d_call: .
v_call: TRBV2
clone_size: .
j_call: TRBJ2-5
cdr3_nt: TGTGCCAGCAACGACCCCGGTGGGCGGGGCCCCATCCAAGAGACCCAGTACTTC
cdr3_aa: CASNDPGGRGPIQETQYF

d_call: .
v_call: TRBV19
clone_size: few
j_call: TRBJ2-1
cdr3_nt: TGTGCCAGTAGTATAGATCGGCACAATGAGCAGTTCTTC
cdr3_aa: CASSIDRHNEQFF

d_call: .
v_call: TRBV6-8
clone_size: .
j_call: TRBJ1-1
cdr3_nt: TGTGCCAGCAGTTACTCCCTGGACGCCACTGAAGCTTTCTTT
cdr3_aa: CASSYSLDATEAFF

d_call: .
v_call: TRBV5-1
clone_size: .
j_call: TRBJ2-7
cdr3_nt: TGCGCCAGCAGCCCGTGGAGCCTCGAGTACGAGCAGTACTTC
cdr3_aa: CASSPWSLEYEQYF

d_call: .
v_call: TRBV11-3
clone_size: .
j_call: TRBJ1-1
cdr3_nt: TGTGCCAGCATTCTAAGCAAGGCAATGAACACTGAAGCTTTCTTT
cdr3_aa: CASILSKAMNTEAFF